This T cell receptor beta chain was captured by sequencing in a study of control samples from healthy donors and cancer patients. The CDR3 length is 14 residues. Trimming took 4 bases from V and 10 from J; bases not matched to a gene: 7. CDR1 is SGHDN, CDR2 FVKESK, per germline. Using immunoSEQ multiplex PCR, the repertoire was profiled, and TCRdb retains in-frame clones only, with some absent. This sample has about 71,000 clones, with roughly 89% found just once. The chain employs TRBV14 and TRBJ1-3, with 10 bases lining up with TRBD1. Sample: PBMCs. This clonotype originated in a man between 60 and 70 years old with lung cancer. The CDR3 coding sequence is TGTGCCAGCAGCCGACAGGACAGGGGGAAAACCATATATTTT. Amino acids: CASSRQDRGKTIYF.